The text below deals with one T cell receptor beta chain. In the source study's methods: Estimation of nucleated cell counts relied on the amplification of reference gene primers. The protocol was immunoSEQ multiplex PCR, while the TCRdb copy is restricted to in-frame clones and leaves out a portion. V and J calls and clone size are given by that table; D and trimming were obtained from the DNA. The sample includes roughly 280,000 clones, roughly 86% seen only once; the top ten take 3.6%. The sample comes from a study of blood T cell repertoires in COVID-19. The CDR3 runs to 13 residues. J lost 11 bases, V lost 5 bases, and 11 bases had no gene match.

This chain joins TRBV12-3 or TRBV12-4 and TRBJ1-1, with 7 positions matching TRBD1. Source material: peripheral blood. This receptor was identified in a man between 18 and 29 years old with active or convalescent COVID-19. CDR3 sequence: CASSLTGEGSAFF. The DNA for the CDR3 is TGTGCCAGCAGTCTTACAGGGGAAGGTAGCGCTTTCTTT.